What follows are 15 T cell receptor beta chains derived from one specimen sequenced in a study of OX40 agonist ivuxolimab in advanced cancers. The library was produced with the immunoSEQ multiplex PCR assay. TCRdb took this table from immuneACCESS and kept in-frame rearrangements with V and J called. Such tables lack part of the clones; where checked against another copy, unresolved V genes explain under half of the gap, and the rest is unexplained. The sample table lists about 100,000 clones, roughly 88% of them with a count of one. Roughly 1.5% of the sample goes to the ten largest clones. The sample was CD4+ or CD8+ T cells sorted from blood, taken in a trial of the OX40 agonist ivuxolimab. The source of these receptors is an adult with an advanced solid tumor such as melanoma, head and neck, liver or kidney cancer.

The rearrangement joins TRBV10-3 to TRBJ2-7; 11 positions match TRBD2. V shed 6 bases, J shed 0 bases, and the junction held 1 base outside the gene matches. Per germline, CDR1 ENHRY and CDR2 SYGVKD. This CDR3 contains 14 residues. The CDR3 protein is CAIRLAGDSYEQYF. CDR3 DNA: TGTGCCATCAGACTAGCGGGAGACTCCTACGAGCAGTACTTC.

The chain is built from TRBV7-2 and TRBJ1-1, with D hard to call. Per the germline V gene, CDR1 is SGHTA and CDR2 is FQGNSA. V lost 2 bases to trimming and J lost 0 bases, with 13 bases between them. The CDR3 covers 16 residues. CDR3 in amino acids: CASSLFTGRLNTEAFF. The CDR3 DNA follows: TGTGCCAGCAGCTTATTCACCGGAAGATTGAACACTGAAGCTTTCTTT.

The rearrangement joins TRBV19 to TRBJ2-1; D call uncertain. V lost 1 base to trimming and J lost 13 bases, with 11 bases between them. CDR1 is LNHDA, CDR2 SQIVND, per germline (reference sequence). CDR3 length equals 12 residues. The CDR3 region has the DNA TGTGCCAGTAGTATAGCATGGATCCCTCAGTTCTTC. Protein: CASSIAWIPQFF.

The genes are TRBV7-2 and TRBJ2-5; TRBD1 aligns across 12 bases. The CDR3 covers 19 residues. CDR1 is SGHTA, CDR2 FQGNSA, per germline. V lost 2 bases, J lost 2 bases, and 12 bases stayed unmatched. CDR3 residues: CASSLITLRDRGRQETQYF. The CDR3 nucleotides are TGTGCCAGCAGCTTAATCACCCTCCGGGACAGGGGGCGACAAGAGACCCAGTACTTC.

The V call is TRBV27, the J call TRBJ2-3, with 7 positions matching TRBD1. V shed 6 bases and J 3 bases; nucleotides not matched to a gene: 9. This CDR3 has 15 residues. Germline CDR1 reads MNHEY; CDR2 reads SMNVEV (reference sequence). CDR3 nucleotides: TGTGCCAGCAGGCACAGGGGTCGGACTACAGATACGCAGTATTTT. Translation: CASRHRGRTTDTQYF.

The chain couples TRBV19 to TRBJ2-5, with a possible D match to TRBD1 (5 bases). The end of the DNA fits TRBJ2-7 better, so the J call may be wrong. CDR3 length: 12 amino acids. CDR1 and CDR2 (germline): LNHDA, SQIVND (reference sequence). The CDR3 is CASSMLRGEQYF. The CDR3 DNA follows: TGTGCCAGTAGTATGCTTAGGGGCGAGCAGTACTTC.

With regard to this clone: Other DNA sequences within the sample encode an identical CDR3. This chain joins TRBV18 and TRBJ1-5, with unresolved D. Germline assignment: CDR1 KGHSH and CDR2 LQKENI. The V end was cut by 3 bases, the J end by 3 bases, with 3 bases between. The CDR3 spans 12 residues. The CDR3 here is CASSPDNQPQHF. As DNA, the CDR3 is TGTGCCAGCTCACCGGACAATCAGCCCCAGCATTTT.

This chain joins TRBV2 and TRBJ2-3; D perhaps matches TRBD1 (5 bases). CDR3 length equals 14 residues. Germline CDR1 is SNHLY and CDR2 is FYNNEI. Between the trimmed V and J ends, which lost 7 bases and 9 bases, there was a span of 20 bases. This CDR3 reads CASNQGASIGTQYF. In DNA form, the CDR3 reads TGTGCCAGCAATCAAGGGGCGTCAATCGGGACGCAGTATTTT.

The V call is TRBV7-9, the J call TRBJ2-1, with D tentatively TRBD2 (5 bases). The CDR3 has 15 residues. V lost 2 bases and J 9 bases, leaving 17 bases between the germline ends. CDR1 and CDR2 from the germline V gene are SEHNR and FQNEAQ (reference sequence). The DNA of the CDR3 is TGTGCCAGCAGCTTACTTCAAGCGGATATCAGTGAGCAGTTCTTC. Translated: CASSLLQADISEQFF.

The chain carries TRBV7-9 and TRBJ1-4; the match to TRBD1 covers 7 bases. Germline lookup yields CDR1 SEHNR and CDR2 FQNEAQ (reference sequence). J gave up 5 bases and V 8 bases, and 11 bases lay outside the gene matches. This CDR3 has 15 residues. In DNA, the CDR3 is TGTGCCAGCCAGAAGTCAGGGACAGCAAATGAAAAACTGTTTTTT. It encodes CASQKSGTANEKLFF.

This sequence joins TRBV5-4 and TRBJ2-3, with 8 positions matching TRBD2. The V and J ends lost 4 bases and 5 bases, in that order; junction bases with no gene match: 9. Germline CDR1 SGHNT, CDR2 YYREEE (reference sequence). The CDR3 covers 15 residues. The CDR3 DNA sequence: TGTGCCAGCAGCCCCACCGGGGGGGGGCGAGATACGCAGTATTTT. Its translation: CASSPTGGGRDTQYF.

V usage is TRBV29-1 and J usage is TRBJ2-5, with D tentatively TRBD1 (5 bases). CDR1 and CDR2 from the germline V gene are SQVTM and ANQGSEA. This CDR3 contains 13 residues. Trimming pared 4 bases from V and 5 bases from J, leaving 14 bases between. CDR3 DNA sequence: TGCAGCGTTGCATCTCAGGGTGGGGAGACCCAGTACTTC. Translation: CSVASQGGETQYF.

The rearrangement joins TRBV7-2 to TRBJ1-1, with a tentative D call TRBD1 (5 bases). CDR3 length: 12 residues. The germline V and J ends were trimmed by 3 bases and 11 bases, with 13 bases remaining between them. Looked up from germline, CDR1 is SGHTA and CDR2 is FQGNSA. CDR3 bases: TGTGCCAGCAGCTTTGCCGGCAGGGCCGCTTTCTTT. Amino acid sequence: CASSFAGRAAFF.

The chain is built from TRBV19 and TRBJ2-7; TRBD2 is a possible D gene (6 bases). The V end was cut by 4 bases, the J end by 0 bases, with 13 bases between. The CDR3 covers 15 residues. Germline lookup yields CDR1 LNHDA and CDR2 SQIVND (reference sequence). In DNA form, the CDR3 reads TGTGCCAGTAGTAGGGGGGTGGGGATCTCCTACGAGCAGTACTTC. It yields the protein CASSRGVGISYEQYF.

This clone was found once. V is TRBV7-2 and J is TRBJ2-7, with D tentatively TRBD1 (8 bases). V was trimmed by 6 bases and J by 5 bases, leaving 14 bases between them. CDR1 is SGHTA, CDR2 FQGNSA, per germline. The CDR3 consists of 13 residues. CDR3 protein: CASRDRGGHEQYF. The CDR3 DNA sequence: TGTGCCAGCAGAGACAGGGGAGGGCACGAGCAGTACTTC. Supplemented by reference TRBV7-2 and TRBJ2-7, the full variable domain reads GAGVSQSPSNKVTEKGKDVELRCDPISGHTALYWYRQSLGQGLEFLIYFQGNSAPDKSGLPSDRFSAERTGGSVSTLTIQRTQQEDSAVYLCASRDRGGHEQYFGPGTRLTVT.